This TCR beta chain derives from a study of identical twins. This clonotype was seen a handful of times. Each CDR3 protein gets one entry after TCRdb re-called the 5' RACE reads with MiXCR. The data show 750,000 to 950,000 distinct CDR3 sequences, with roughly an eighth seen just once and about 1.5% held by the top ten. Germline V gene lookup returns CDR1 DFQATT and CDR2 SNEGSKA (reference sequence). CDR3 length: 13 amino acids. Trimming took off 6 bases at V and 6 bases at J, with 14 bases between the two ends. The same sample was also studied in work on yellow fever vaccine responses in identical twins.

The chain carries TRBV20-1 and TRBJ1-4; TRBD1 might be the D (5 bases). This sequence was found in a woman aged 18-29 years in good health. Sequenced: PBMCs. CDR3 DNA: TGCAGTGCAACGCGCAGGGAGGATGAAAAACTGTTTTTT. As protein: CSATRREDEKLFF.